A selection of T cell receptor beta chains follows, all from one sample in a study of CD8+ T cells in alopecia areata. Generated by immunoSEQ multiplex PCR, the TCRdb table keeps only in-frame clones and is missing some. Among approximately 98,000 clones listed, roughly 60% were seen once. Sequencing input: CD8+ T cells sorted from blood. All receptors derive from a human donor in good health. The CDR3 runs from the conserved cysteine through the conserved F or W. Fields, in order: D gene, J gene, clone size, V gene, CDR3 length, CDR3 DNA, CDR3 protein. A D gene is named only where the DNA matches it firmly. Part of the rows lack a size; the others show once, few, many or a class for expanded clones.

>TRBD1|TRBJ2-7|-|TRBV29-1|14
TGCAGCGTTGAAGATCCGTACAGGGGGATCGAGCAGTACTTC
CSVEDPYRGIEQYF
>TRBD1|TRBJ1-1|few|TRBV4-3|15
TGCGCCAGCAGCCAAGTCAAACAGGGGTACACTGAAGCTTTCTTT
CASSQVKQGYTEAFF
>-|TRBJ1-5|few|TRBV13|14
TGTGCCAGCAGCCGAGGGACGGAACCTGAGCCCCAGCATTTT
CASSRGTEPEPQHF
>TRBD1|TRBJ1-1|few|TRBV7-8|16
TGTGCCAGCAGCTTAGCCGGGCGCACAGGGGCGCCTGAAGCTTTCTTT
CASSLAGRTGAPEAFF
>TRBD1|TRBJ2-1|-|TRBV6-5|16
TGTGCCAGCAGTTGGGACAGACTCAACTCCTACAATGAGCAGTTCTTC
CASSWDRLNSYNEQFF
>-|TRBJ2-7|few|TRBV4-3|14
TGCGCCAGCAGCCAAGATAGGGGGGCCAACGAGCAGTACTTC
CASSQDRGANEQYF
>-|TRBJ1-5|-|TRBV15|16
TGTGCCACCAGCAGAGAGCAGGGATCTAGCAATCAGCCCCAGCATTTT
CATSREQGSSNQPQHF
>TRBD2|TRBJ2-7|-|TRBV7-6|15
TGTGCCAGCAGCCCAGTAGCGGGGCGGCCCTACGAGCAGTACTTC
CASSPVAGRPYEQYF
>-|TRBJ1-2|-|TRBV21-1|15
TGTGCCAGCAGCAAACGGGACAGAGCTAACTATGGCTACACCTTC
CASSKRDRANYGYTF
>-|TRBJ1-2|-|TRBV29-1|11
TGCAGCGTTGATGATGGCTATGGCTACACCTTC
CSVDDGYGYTF
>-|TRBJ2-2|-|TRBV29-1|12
TGCAGCGTTGAAGGCGCGGGGGGGGAGCTGTTTTTT
CSVEGAGGELFF
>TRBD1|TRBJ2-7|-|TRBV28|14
TGTGCCAGCAGTGCCGGGACAGGGCCGAGAGAGCAGTACTTC
CASSAGTGPREQYF
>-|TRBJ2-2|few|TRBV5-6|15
TGTGCCAGCAGCTTGGGGGGAGCTTCCACCGGGGAGCTGTTTTTT
CASSLGGASTGELFF
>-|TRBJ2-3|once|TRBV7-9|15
TGTGCCAGCCACTATGGGACTCGGAGCACAGATACGCAGTATTTT
CASHYGTRSTDTQYF
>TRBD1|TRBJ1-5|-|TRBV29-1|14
TGCAGCGTGGCGGGACAGGGGTTTGATCAGCCCCAGCATTTT
CSVAGQGFDQPQHF
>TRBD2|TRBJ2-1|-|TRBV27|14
TGTGCCAGCACCTATAGCGGGGGCCAGAATGAGCAGTTCTTC
CASTYSGGQNEQFF
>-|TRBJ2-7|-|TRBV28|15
TGTGCCACCAAGGGGGAGCAGACTAACCCCTACGAGCAGTACTTC
CATKGEQTNPYEQYF
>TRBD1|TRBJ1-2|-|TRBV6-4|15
TGTGCCAGCAGTGAAACACCGACAGGGAACTATGGCTACACCTTC
CASSETPTGNYGYTF
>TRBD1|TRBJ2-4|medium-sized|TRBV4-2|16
TGTGCCAGCAGCCATGTCGGGACAGGGGACGAAAACATTCAGTACTTC
CASSHVGTGDENIQYF
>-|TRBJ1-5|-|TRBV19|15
TGTGCCAGTAGTATCAGGGCTACTGGCAATCAGCCCCAGCATTTT
CASSIRATGNQPQHF
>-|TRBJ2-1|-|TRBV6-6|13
TGTGCCAGCACCACGGACATGTACAATGAGCAGTTCTTC
CASTTDMYNEQFF
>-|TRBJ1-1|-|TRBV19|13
TGTGCCAGTAGTATTGGGGTTTTCACTGAAGCTTTCTTT
CASSIGVFTEAFF